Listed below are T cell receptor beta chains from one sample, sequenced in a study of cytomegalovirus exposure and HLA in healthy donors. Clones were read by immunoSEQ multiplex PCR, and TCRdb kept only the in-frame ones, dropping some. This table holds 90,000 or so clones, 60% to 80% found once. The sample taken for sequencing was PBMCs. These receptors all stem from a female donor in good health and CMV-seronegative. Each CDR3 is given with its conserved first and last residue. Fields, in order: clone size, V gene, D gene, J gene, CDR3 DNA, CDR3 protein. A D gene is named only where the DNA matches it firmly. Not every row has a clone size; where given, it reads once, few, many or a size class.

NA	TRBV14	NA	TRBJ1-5	TGTGCCAGCAGCCAAGTAGGGGCAAAGGATCAGCCCCAGCATTTT	CASSQVGAKDQPQHF
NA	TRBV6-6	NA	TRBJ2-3	TGTGCCAGCAGTTACTCGAGGCTATTCCGCACAGATACGCAGTATTTT	CASSYSRLFRTDTQYF
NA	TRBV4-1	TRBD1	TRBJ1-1	TGCGCCAGCAGCCAATCCCCGGGACAGCTAAACACTGAAGCTTTCTTT	CASSQSPGQLNTEAFF
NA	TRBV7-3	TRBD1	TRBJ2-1	TGTGCCAGCAGCGAACAGGGGGAGCAGTTCTTC	CASSEQGEQFF
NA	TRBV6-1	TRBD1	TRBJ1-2	TGTGCCAGCAGTCTGGACAGGGAATATGGCTACACCTTC	CASSLDREYGYTF
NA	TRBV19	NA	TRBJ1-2	TGTGCCACTTCGGGGGGATACTATGGCTACACCTTC	CATSGGYYGYTF
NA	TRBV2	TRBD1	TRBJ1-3	TGTGCCAGCAGTGGGACAGGGGGCCCAATCTCTGGAAACACCATATATTTT	CASSGTGGPISGNTIYF
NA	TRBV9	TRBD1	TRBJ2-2	TGTGCCAGCAGGACAGGGGTTGTGGCCGGGGAGCTGTTTTTT	CASRTGVVAGELFF
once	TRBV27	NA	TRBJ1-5	TGTGCCAGCAGTCCCCTACCCCGACAGCGCAATCAGCCCCAGCATTTT	CASSPLPRQRNQPQHF
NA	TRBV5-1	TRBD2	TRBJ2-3	TGCGCCAGCAGCTTTTCGGTTGGCGGGAGTCGACCAGATACGCAGTATTTT	CASSFSVGGSRPDTQYF
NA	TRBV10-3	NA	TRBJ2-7	TGTGCCATCAGTGAGTCGACTCTAGAGCAGTACTTC	CAISESTLEQYF
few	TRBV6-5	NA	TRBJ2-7	TGTGCCAGCAGTTACTCCCAGTCAGGGAAGCAGTACTTC	CASSYSQSGKQYF
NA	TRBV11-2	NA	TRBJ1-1	TGTGCCAGCAGCTTAGAGGGCAGGGAAATAGCTTTCTTT	CASSLEGREIAFF
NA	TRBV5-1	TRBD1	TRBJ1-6	TGCGCCAGCAGCGTAGGACAGGCGGGCTCACCCCTCCACTTT	CASSVGQAGSPLHF
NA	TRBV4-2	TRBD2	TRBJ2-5	TGTGCCAGCAGCCAGGGACTGGGGGGGGAGACCCAGTACTTC	CASSQGLGGETQYF
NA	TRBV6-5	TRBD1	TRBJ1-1	TGTGCCAGCAAGCCCGGGACAGTAAACACTGAAGCTTTCTTT	CASKPGTVNTEAFF
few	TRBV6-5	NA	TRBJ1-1	TGTGCCAGCAGTTACTCCAGGACAGCTATCACTGAAGCTTTCTTT	CASSYSRTAITEAFF
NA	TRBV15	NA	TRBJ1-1	TGTGCCACCAGCCCCCCTGGGAAAGGGGGCACTGAAGCTTTCTTT	CATSPPGKGGTEAFF
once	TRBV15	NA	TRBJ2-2	TGTGCCACCAGCAGAGAGACGGGTACAGGGAACACCGGGGAGCTGTTTTTT	CATSRETGTGNTGELFF
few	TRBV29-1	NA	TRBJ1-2	TGCAGCGTTCCTGAGCCGGGGGATAACTATGGCTACACCTTC	CSVPEPGDNYGYTF
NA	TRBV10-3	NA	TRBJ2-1	TGTGCCATCAGTGAGTCGTCGCAGGGTGGGTGGAAGGAGCAGTTCTTC	CAISESSQGGWKEQFF
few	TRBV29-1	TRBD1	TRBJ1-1	TGCAGCGTTGACAGGGGGGTGAACACTGAAGCTTTCTTT	CSVDRGVNTEAFF
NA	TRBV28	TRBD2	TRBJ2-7	TGTGCCAGCAGCCCCGCCGGACTAGCGGGAGGGCCGAGTCCCTACGAGCAGTACTTC	CASSPAGLAGGPSPYEQYF